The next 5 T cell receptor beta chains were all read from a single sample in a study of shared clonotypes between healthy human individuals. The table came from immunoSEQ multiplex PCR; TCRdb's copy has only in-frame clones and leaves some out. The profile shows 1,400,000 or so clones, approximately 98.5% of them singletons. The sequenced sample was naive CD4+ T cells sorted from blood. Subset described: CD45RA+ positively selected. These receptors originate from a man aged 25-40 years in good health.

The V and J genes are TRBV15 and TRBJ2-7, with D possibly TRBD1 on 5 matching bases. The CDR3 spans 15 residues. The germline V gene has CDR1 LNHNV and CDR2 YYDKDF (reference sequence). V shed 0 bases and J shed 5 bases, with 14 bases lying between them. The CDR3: CATSRDVQARNEQYF. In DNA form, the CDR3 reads TGTGCCACCAGCAGAGATGTACAGGCTCGGAACGAGCAGTACTTC.

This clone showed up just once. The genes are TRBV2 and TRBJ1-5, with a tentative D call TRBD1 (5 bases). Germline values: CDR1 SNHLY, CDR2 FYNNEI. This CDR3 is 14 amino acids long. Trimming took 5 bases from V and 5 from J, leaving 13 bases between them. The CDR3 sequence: CASSWGSRDQPQHF. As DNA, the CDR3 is TGTGCCAGCAGTTGGGGCAGTCGGGATCAGCCCCAGCATTTT.

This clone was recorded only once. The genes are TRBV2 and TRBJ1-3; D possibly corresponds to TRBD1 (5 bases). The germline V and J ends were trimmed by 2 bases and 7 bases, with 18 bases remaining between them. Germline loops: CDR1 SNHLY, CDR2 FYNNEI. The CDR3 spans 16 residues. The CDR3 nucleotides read TGTGCCAGCAGTGAATATGGGGCAGGGCGGAGGAACACCATATATTTT. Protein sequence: CASSEYGAGRRNTIYF.

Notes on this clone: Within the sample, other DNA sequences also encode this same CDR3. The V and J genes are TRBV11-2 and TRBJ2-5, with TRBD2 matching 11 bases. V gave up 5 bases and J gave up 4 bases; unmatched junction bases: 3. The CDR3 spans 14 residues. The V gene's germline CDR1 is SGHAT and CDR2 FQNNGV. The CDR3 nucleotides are TGTGCCAGCAGCCCCGGACTAGCGGGAGAGACCCAGTACTTC. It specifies CASSPGLAGETQYF.

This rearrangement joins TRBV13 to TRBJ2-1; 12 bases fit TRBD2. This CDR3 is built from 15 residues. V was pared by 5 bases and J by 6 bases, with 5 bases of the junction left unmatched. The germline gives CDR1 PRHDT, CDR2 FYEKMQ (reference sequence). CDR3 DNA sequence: TGTGCCAGCAGCCTATGGACTAGCGGGATCAATGAGCAGTTCTTC. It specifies CASSLWTSGINEQFF.